Listed below are T cell receptor beta chains from one sample, sequenced in a study of blood T cell repertoires in COVID-19. The repertoire was sequenced with immunoSEQ multiplex PCR; TCRdb's copy has only in-frame clones and lacks some. There are under 100,000 clones in the sample; 85% occur only once, and around 3.7% lies in the top ten. The sample was peripheral blood. These receptors all come from a man aged 50-60 years with acute or convalescent COVID-19. Each CDR3 is given with its conserved first and last residue. A D gene is named only where the DNA matches it firmly. Size tells how often a clone was seen (once, few, many) or the class of an expanded clone, and some rows leave it out.

NA,TRBV5-1,TRBJ1-4,TRBD1,TGCGCCAGCAGCTTGGGACAGGGTTATGGAAAACTGTTTTTT,CASSLGQGYGKLFF
NA,TRBV11-2,TRBJ1-1,NA,TGTGCCAGCAGCTCGCAACAGACGACCACTGAAGCTTTCTTT,CASSSQQTTTEAFF
NA,TRBV4-3,TRBJ2-1,TRBD1,TGCGCCAGCAGCCAAGGGACAGGAAGCTTCAATGAGCAGTTCTTC,CASSQGTGSFNEQFF
NA,TRBV5-6,TRBJ2-2,NA,TGTGCCAGCAGCTTGAGAGGTAACACCGGGGAGCTGTTTTTT,CASSLRGNTGELFF
few,TRBV27,TRBJ2-2,TRBD2,TGTGCCAGCAGTTTATCGACTAGCGGGGGCTCCTACACCGGGGAGCTGTTTTTT,CASSLSTSGGSYTGELFF
NA,TRBV5-5,TRBJ2-5,NA,TGTGCCAGCAGACAGGGAGGGTGGGGAGAGACCCAGTACTTC,CASRQGGWGETQYF
NA,TRBV2,TRBJ2-1,TRBD2,TGTGCCAGCAGTGATGTAACTAGCGGAAATGAGCAGTTCTTC,CASSDVTSGNEQFF
NA,TRBV7-2,TRBJ1-1,NA,TGTGCCAGCAGCCCCAGATCCCTTGCGGGAACTGAAGCTTTCTTT,CASSPRSLAGTEAFF
NA,TRBV6-5,TRBJ1-2,TRBD1,TGTGCCAGCAGCATGACAGGGCTCCTTAACTATGGCTACACCTTC,CASSMTGLLNYGYTF
NA,TRBV6-4,TRBJ1-4,NA,TGTGCCAGCAGTGGGACATCTGGAAAACTGTTTTTT,CASSGTSGKLFF
NA,TRBV11-2,TRBJ2-7,TRBD1,TGTGCCAGCAGCTCCGACAGGGGGCGAGGCGAGCAGTACTTC,CASSSDRGRGEQYF